This TCR beta chain was found in a study of siplizumab effects on memory and regulatory T cells. Study results and caveats: Only a minor fraction of alloreactive clones mapped to unstimulated subsets. The average Treg-derived proportion among mappable alloreactive CD4+ clones was 55% to 80% with siplizumab versus 25% to 30% in controls.

Per individual sample, about 100,000 TCR templates were assayed. Assay used: immunoSEQ multiplex PCR; TCRdb lists only in-frame clones, some missing. The sample contains 57,000 or so clones, more than 80% of which appear only once. Trimming removed 3 bases from V and 3 bases from J, with 7 bases in between. Germline V CDR1 and CDR2: PRHDT, FYEKMQ (reference sequence). There are 13 residues in the CDR3. Remarks on this clone: Its specificity is not known.

Material: CD8+ T cells sorted from blood. The chain links TRBV13 to TRBJ2-3; TRBD2 is a possible D gene (6 bases). The clonotype originates from a human donor in good health. CDR3 nucleotide sequence: TGTGCCAGCAGCTTCGGGAGTACAGATACGCAGTATTTT. This codes for CASSFGSTDTQYF. The full variable domain, in which reference TRBV13 and TRBJ2-3 provide the parts outside the CDR3, is AAGVIQSPRHLIKEKRETATLKCYPIPRHDTVYWYQQGPGQDPQFLISFYEKMQSDKGSIPDRFSAQQFSDYHSELNMSSLELGDSALYFCASSFGSTDTQYFGPGTRLTVL.